Shown below are 25 T cell receptor beta chains from a single sample sequenced in a study of early T cells in non-severe SARS-CoV-2 infection (dated by TCRdb to the early 2020s). Libraries were prepared through 5' RACE. The instrument was a NextSeq 500. TCRdb cleaned the public reads at Q25 with fastp, built clones with MiXCR and kept in-frame beta chains. All rows with the same CDR3 protein become a single entry with the most common DNA and genes. This sample lists more than 25,000 distinct CDR3 sequences; 3.5% to 5.5% were detected once. Under 6% of the sample belongs to the ten largest clones. The sequencing here drew on whole blood, taken at baseline. Receptors originate from an adult who was a healthcare worker with PCR-confirmed SARS-CoV-2 infection or an uninfected control (not recorded which).

The V and J genes are TRBV29-1 and TRBJ1-4; 8 nucleotides align to TRBD1. V gave up 6 bases and J gave up 8 bases; unmatched junction bases: 8. Germline CDR1 reads SQVTM; CDR2 reads ANQGSEA. This CDR3 comprises 13 residues. In DNA form, the CDR3 reads TGCAGCGTCCTCGGACAGGGTGGCGAAAAACTGTTTTTT. It yields the protein CSVLGQGGEKLFF.

At least ten counts were recorded for this clonotype. V and J are TRBV7-8 and TRBJ2-6, with a weak D call TRBD2 (5 bases). V was pared by 6 bases and J by 4 bases, with 22 bases between. This CDR3 has 18 amino acids. CDR1 SGHVS and CDR2 FQNEAQ come from the germline V gene. CDR3 nucleotides: TGTGCCAGCAGTTTTCCGGGGAGAAGAGTTTCAGGGGCCAACGTCCTGACTTTC. This translates into CASSFPGRRVSGANVLTF.

This clonotype was detected ten times or more. The chain employs TRBV6-5 and TRBJ1-2, with TRBD1 as a possible D gene (6 bases). Germline values: CDR1 MNHEY, CDR2 SVGAGI. CDR3 length equals 13 residues. V was clipped by 5 bases and J by 7 bases, with 14 bases between them. The CDR3 loop reads CASSPLKGGGYTF. CDR3 in DNA: TGTGCCAGCAGTCCCCTCAAAGGGGGTGGCTACACCTTC.

This clonotype has at least ten counts. The chain joins TRBV7-3 to TRBJ2-3; TRBD2 matches at 11 bases. V was clipped by 5 bases and J by 5 bases; unmatched bases: 6. This CDR3 has 15 residues. Germline CDR1 reads SGHTA; CDR2 reads FQGTGA. The CDR3 nucleotides read TGTGCCAGCAGCCACCCGGGACTAGCGGTAGATACGCAGTATTTT. This sequence encodes CASSHPGLAVDTQYF.

The sample holds many counts of this clonotype. This chain links TRBV25-1 with TRBJ2-2; D is unresolved. The CDR3 is made up of 13 amino acids. V was cut by 5 bases and J by 3 bases, with 7 bases left in between. Germline values: CDR1 MGHDK, CDR2 SYGVNS. The CDR3 DNA reads as TGTGCCAGCAGTAAACCCCACACCGGGGAGCTGTTTTTT. Its protein product is CASSKPHTGELFF.

This clonotype was recorded at least ten times. The chain has TRBV2 and TRBJ2-2; 7 bases are a match to TRBD2. CDR3 length: 15 amino acids. Germline CDR1 and CDR2: SNHLY and FYNNEI. J lost 5 bases, V lost 6 bases, and 9 bases had no gene match. The CDR3 sequence: CASRETSVRTGELFF. The CDR3 nucleotides read TGTGCCAGCAGGGAAACTAGCGTGAGAACCGGGGAGCTGTTTTTT.

Many counts were recorded for this clonotype. The CDR3 DNA follows: TGCGCCAGCAGCCAAGGACAGGACTCCCTTCACAATGAGCAGTTCTTC. Its protein is CASSQGQDSLHNEQFF. This rearrangement joins TRBV4-3 to TRBJ2-1, with D possibly TRBD1 on 6 matching bases. The CDR3 runs to 16 residues. V gave up 1 base and J gave up 5 bases, with 15 bases separating them. Germline V gene data show CDR1 as LGHNA and CDR2 as YSLEER.

Ten or more counts support this clonotype. The CDR3 sequence is CASSPARVGGTEAFF. The CDR3 DNA is TGTGCCAGCTCACCTGCCAGGGTTGGGGGCACTGAAGCTTTCTTT. The V and J genes are TRBV18 and TRBJ1-1; tentatively, D is TRBD1 (5 bases). V lost 3 bases to trimming and J lost 4 bases, with 15 bases between them. This CDR3 comprises 15 residues. CDR1 and CDR2 (germline): KGHSH, LQKENI.

In this sample, this clonotype turned up many times. The chain carries TRBV6-2 or TRBV6-3 and TRBJ2-7; TRBD2 agrees at 11 bases. The CDR3 totals 14 residues. J gave up 4 bases and V 6 bases, and 5 bases lay outside the gene matches. CDR1 and CDR2 (germline): MNHEY, SVGEGT. DNA for the CDR3: TGTGCCAGCAGAGAGACTAGCGGGGATTACGAGCAGTACTTC. This codes for CASRETSGDYEQYF.

At least ten counts were recorded for this clonotype. The J gene is TRBJ2-1, the V gene TRBV20-1; 11 nucleotides match TRBD2. This CDR3 region has 14 residues. CDR1 and CDR2 (germline): DFQATT, SNEGSKA (reference sequence). J gave up 8 bases and V 8 bases, and 11 bases lay outside the gene matches. CDR3 sequence (DNA): TGCAGTCCCCAAATTAGCGGGGGGGCTTATGAGCAGTTCTTC. This codes for CSPQISGGAYEQFF.

This clonotype was seen ten or more times. The chain is built from TRBV27 and TRBJ2-7; maybe TRBD2 (6 bases). The V and J ends lost 0 bases and 2 bases respectively, with 17 bases between them. Per the germline V gene, CDR1 is MNHEY and CDR2 is SMNVEV (reference sequence). There are 17 residues in the CDR3. The CDR3: CASSLSRGLGLAYEQYF. The CDR3 coding sequence is TGTGCCAGCAGTTTATCCCGGGGGTTGGGACTTGCCTACGAGCAGTACTTC.

This clonotype has just a few counts. CDR3 residues: CASSQGVADFSYEQYF. The CDR3 DNA reads as TGTGCCAGCAGCCAAGGAGTAGCGGATTTTTCCTACGAGCAGTACTTC. V and J are TRBV3-1 and TRBJ2-7, with a possible D match to TRBD2 (6 bases). V shed 1 base and J shed 1 base, with 14 bases lying between them. Germline assignment: CDR1 LGHDT and CDR2 YNNKEL (reference sequence). This CDR3 has 16 amino acids.

This clonotype was seen ten or more times. The rearrangement joins TRBV19 to TRBJ2-1, with 9 bases that match TRBD1. J gave up 6 bases and V 3 bases, and 18 bases lay outside the gene matches. The CDR3 has 19 residues. Germline V gene sequence: CDR1 LNHDA, CDR2 SQIVND (reference sequence). CDR3 amino acids: CASSIRLGTGPKFSNEQFF. The CDR3 bases are TGTGCCAGTAGTATTCGGCTAGGGACAGGGCCGAAGTTTAGCAATGAGCAGTTCTTC.

In its sample, this clonotype was seen many times. This chain joins TRBV5-4 and TRBJ2-3; 7 bases match TRBD1. The germline V gene has CDR1 SGHNT and CDR2 YYREEE (reference sequence). There are 16 residues in the CDR3. The V and J ends lost 0 bases and 4 bases, in that order; junction bases with no gene match: 8. The CDR3 sequence: CASSLEATGNADTQYF. CDR3 sequence (DNA): TGTGCCAGCAGCTTGGAGGCGACAGGGAACGCAGATACGCAGTATTTT.

This clonotype was detected only a few times. This rearrangement joins TRBV3-1 to TRBJ2-1; tentatively, D is TRBD1 (6 bases). Trimming took off 5 bases at V and 6 bases at J, with 20 bases between the two ends. This CDR3 comprises 16 residues. The germline V gene encodes CDR1 LGHDT and CDR2 YNNKEL (reference sequence). The CDR3 loop reads CASSIKPAVGANEQFF. In DNA, the CDR3 is TGTGCCAGCAGCATTAAGCCGGCGGTGGGGGCCAATGAGCAGTTCTTC.

This clonotype was seen ten or more times. The CDR3 sequence is CSATRPDATEQYF. The CDR3 DNA sequence: TGCAGTGCTACTCGGCCCGACGCAACCGAGCAGTACTTC. The genes are TRBV20-1 and TRBJ2-7; D is unclear. The CDR3 is made up of 13 amino acids. Germline loops: CDR1 DFQATT, CDR2 SNEGSKA (reference sequence). Trimming left V 4 bases short and J 6 bases short, with 16 bases between.

A note on this clonotype: A single base separates this from a much larger clone, so it may be a read error. The chain links TRBV12-3 or TRBV12-4 to TRBJ2-1; D is unresolved. This CDR3 spans 12 amino acids. The DNA of the CDR3 is TGTGCCAGCAGTTTGGGCTTTAATGAGCTGTTCTTC. Its translation is CASSLGFNELFF.

This clonotype occurred many times. This sequence joins TRBV5-1 and TRBJ2-1; D gene uncertain. The V end was cut by 0 bases, the J end by 7 bases, with 17 bases between. The germline CDR1 and CDR2 sequences are SGHRS and YFSETQ. The CDR3 contains 16 residues. The CDR3 coding sequence is TGCGCCAGCAGCTTGGTTTCAGGCCGCGTTGCGAATGAGCAGTTCTTC. It specifies CASSLVSGRVANEQFF.

This clonotype was detected many times. This chain joins TRBV5-1 and TRBJ2-7; the match to TRBD1 covers 11 bases. The ends lost 0 bases at V and 5 bases at J; junction bases unmatched: 7. CDR1 is SGHRS and CDR2 is YFSETQ in the germline V gene. This CDR3 has 16 amino acids. CDR3 amino acids: CASSLDPGQGVDEQYF. The DNA of the CDR3 is TGCGCCAGCAGCTTGGACCCGGGACAGGGGGTCGACGAGCAGTACTTC. Variable domain in full (rest from reference TRBV5-1 and TRBJ2-7): KAGVTQTPRYLIKTRGQQVTLSCSPISGHRSVSWYQQTPGQGLQFLFEYFSETQRNKGNFPGRFSGRQFSNSRSEMNVSTLELGDSALYLCASSLDPGQGVDEQYFGPGTRLTVT.

This clonotype was counted between two and nine times. The chain employs TRBV28 and TRBJ2-4; D is perhaps TRBD1 (5 bases). The CDR3 loop spans 15 amino acids. V lost 3 bases, J lost 5 bases, and 14 bases lay in between. Germline V CDR1 and CDR2: MDHEN, SYDVKM. CDR3 coding DNA: TGTGCCAGCAGTTTGGTCTCAGGGCTGCAAAACATTCAGTACTTC. Amino acids: CASSLVSGLQNIQYF. The variable domain in full, completed from reference TRBV28 and TRBJ2-4, reads DVKVTQSSRYLVKRTGEKVFLECVQDMDHENMFWYRQDPGLGLRLIYFSYDVKMKEKGDIPEGYSVSREKKERFSLILESASTNQTSMYLCASSLVSGLQNIQYFGAGTRLSVL.

This clonotype was recorded many times. The chain has TRBV20-1 and TRBJ1-3; D is ambiguous. CDR1 is DFQATT and CDR2 is SNEGSKA in the germline V gene (reference sequence). Trimming stripped 6 bases from V and 0 bases from J, with 6 bases between. The CDR3 has 12 residues. CDR3 nucleotide sequence: TGCAGTGCGGGAATCTCTGGAAACACCATATATTTT. This gives the protein CSAGISGNTIYF.

This clonotype was picked up many times. The chain is built from TRBV7-3 and TRBJ2-2, with a possible D match to TRBD1 (5 bases). Trimming removed 5 bases at V and 2 bases at J, with 15 bases between. The CDR3 has 16 amino acids. Germline V CDR1 and CDR2: SGHTA, FQGTGA. This CDR3 reads CASSPQGRGNTGELFF. The CDR3 DNA reads TGTGCCAGCAGCCCCCAGGGAAGGGGCAACACCGGGGAGCTGTTTTTT.

By share, this clonotype counts as medium-sized. This chain links TRBV12-3 or TRBV12-4 with TRBJ1-2, with D hard to call. V was trimmed by 0 bases and J by 8 bases, leaving 7 bases between them. There are 12 residues in the CDR3. The CDR3: CASSLADGGYTF. The CDR3 nucleotides read TGTGCCAGCAGTTTAGCAGATGGAGGCTACACCTTC.

This clonotype was seen at least ten times. The chain links TRBV6-5 to TRBJ2-5; 7 bases map to TRBD2. V lost 0 bases to trimming and J lost 5 bases; unmatched junction nucleotides: 6. This CDR3 has 15 residues. Germline V CDR1 and CDR2: MNHEY, SVGAGI. The CDR3 reads CASSYSLTSFETQYF. The DNA of the CDR3 is TGTGCCAGCAGTTACTCCCTGACTAGCTTCGAGACCCAGTACTTC.

The table lists this clonotype with many counts. The chain joins TRBV4-3 to TRBJ1-3; 9 bases are shared with TRBD1. The V and J ends lost 3 bases and 0 bases, in that order; junction bases with no gene match: 3. The CDR3 runs 16 residues. The V gene's germline CDR1 is LGHNA and CDR2 YSLEER. CDR3 DNA: TGCGCCAGCAGCCACAGACAGGGGGTCTCTGGAAACACCATATATTTT. It translates to CASSHRQGVSGNTIYF.